The 2 T cell receptor beta chains below all came from one sample that was sequenced in a study of spatial heterogeneity in lung cancer. MiXCR was run by TCRdb on the 5' RACE reads, yielding one entry per CDR3 protein. The sample shows about 18,000 distinct CDR3 sequences, 8.5% to 10% of them seen only once. No antigen has been identified for these receptors. Study-level points and caveats: In tumors, expanded intratumoral alpha and beta TCR counts tracked mutation counts.

Time point in this sample: sample taken at primary tumor resection. Sample: lung tumor tissue, taken at surgery. These TCRs come from a female donor with early-stage non-small cell lung cancer.

Ten or more counts support this clonotype. The library was designed around alpha chains, so this beta chain is a stray read whose abundance carries little weight. The chain couples TRBV11-2 to TRBJ2-7; perhaps TRBD1 as D (5 bases). Germline V gene sequence: CDR1 SGHAT, CDR2 FQNNGV. This CDR3 spans 14 amino acids. V lost 4 bases and J 4 bases, leaving 14 bases between the germline ends. The CDR3 here is CASSYRVQGYEQYF. DNA of the CDR3: TGTGCCAGCAGCTATAGAGTTCAGGGTTACGAGCAGTACTTC.

This clonotype is medium-sized by share. A library prepared for alpha chains yielded this beta chain as an off-target read; its size is of little meaning. The V call is TRBV20-1, the J call TRBJ2-7; perhaps D is TRBD1 or TRBD2 (5 bases each). The CDR3 runs 13 residues. V lost 5 bases and J lost 6, with 17 bases in between. Per the germline V gene, CDR1 is DFQATT and CDR2 is SNEGSKA (reference sequence). The CDR3 DNA sequence: TGCAGTGCTCCCCCCCGTGATGGGGGCGAGCAGTACTTC. This translates into CSAPPRDGGEQYF.